This passage covers 20 T cell receptor beta chains from one sample sequenced in a study of shared clonotypes between healthy human individuals (dated by TCRdb to the early 2020s). Library preparation was by the immunoSEQ multiplex PCR assay. Not all clones reach the TCRdb copy of this immuneACCESS table, which keeps in-frame sequences only. Checked studies attribute under half of the gap to unresolved V genes and leave the rest unexplained. The sample records about 1.1 million clones, 70% to 85% of which are singletons. About 0.94% of the sample lies in the top ten. Material: memory CD4+ T cells from PBMCs. The sample's cell subset or site, from its label and the paper: CD45RA-negative fraction. The receptors come from a man between 18 and 35 years old in good health. Some clones in this sample may be carry-over from other donors' samples.

This rearrangement joins TRBV11-3 to TRBJ2-2; TRBD1 might be the D (6 bases). The CDR3 totals 12 residues. CDR1 is SGHNT, CDR2 YENEEA, per germline. The germline V and J ends were trimmed by 11 bases and 2 bases, with 9 bases remaining between them. This CDR3 is CASQGNTGELFF. CDR3 bases: TGTGCCTCACAGGGAAACACCGGGGAGCTGTTTTTT.

The gene calls are TRBV5-1 and TRBJ1-5, with no clear D. This CDR3 region has 14 residues. CDR1 SGHRS and CDR2 YFSETQ come from the germline V gene. V shed 4 bases and J shed 0 bases, with 8 bases lying between them. The CDR3 bases are TGCGCCAGCAGCCCGGCCGGTAGCAATCAGCCCCAGCATTTT. Amino acid sequence: CASSPAGSNQPQHF.

About this clone itself: Since a much larger clone is just one base distant, this may be a read error. CDR3: CASSSGQGTEAFF. The CDR3 region has the DNA TGTGCCAGCAGCTCAGGACAGGGCACTGAAGCTTTCTTT. The chain combines TRBV7-2 with TRBJ1-1; 8 nucleotides agree with TRBD1. V shed 4 bases, J shed 4 bases, and the junction held 2 bases outside the gene matches. The CDR3 covers 13 residues. CDR1 and CDR2 from the germline V gene are SGHTA and FQGNSA.

This clone was recorded once. This rearrangement joins TRBV5-4 to TRBJ1-3; perhaps TRBD1 as D (5 bases). Germline V gene data show CDR1 as SGHNT and CDR2 as YYREEE (reference sequence). The CDR3 is made up of 17 amino acids. The V and J ends lost 4 bases and 2 bases respectively, with 19 bases between them. CDR3 DNA sequence: TGTGCCAGCAGCCCTGCGGAAGGGGAGGTTGCTGGAAACACCATATATTTT. The encoded protein is CASSPAEGEVAGNTIYF.

The chain links TRBV19 to TRBJ1-5; 8 bases line up with TRBD1. Per the germline V gene, CDR1 is LNHDA and CDR2 is SQIVND (reference sequence). CDR3 size: 18 residues. V lost 5 bases, J lost 1 base, and 13 bases stayed unmatched. The CDR3 sequence: CASSASRTGSESNQPQHF. The CDR3 DNA sequence: TGTGCCAGTAGTGCCTCACGGACAGGGAGCGAGAGCAATCAGCCCCAGCATTTT.

This sequence joins TRBV5-1 and TRBJ1-2; D remains ambiguous. Germline V lookup: CDR1 SGHRS, CDR2 YFSETQ. Trimming cost V 0 bases and J 2 bases, with 8 bases left between them. The CDR3 is 14 residues long. This CDR3 is CASSLVSQNYGYTF. DNA for the CDR3: TGCGCCAGCAGCTTGGTTAGCCAAAACTATGGCTACACCTTC.

V usage is TRBV7-9 and J usage is TRBJ2-1, with no clear D. The CDR3 loop spans 12 amino acids. The germline CDR1 and CDR2 sequences are SEHNR and FQNEAQ (reference sequence). Trimming removed 0 bases at V and 9 bases at J, with 6 bases between. The CDR3: CASSLAFFEQFF. As DNA, the CDR3 is TGTGCCAGCAGCTTAGCATTCTTTGAGCAGTTCTTC.

This rearrangement joins TRBV7-3 to TRBJ2-1; D tentatively reads TRBD1 or TRBD2 (6 bases each). The CDR3 loop spans 15 amino acids. The ends were cut back, 1 base at V and 8 bases at J, with 15 bases in the middle. Germline V gene data show CDR1 as SGHTA and CDR2 as FQGTGA. CDR3 bases: TGTGCCAGCAGCTTAAGTATTAGGGGGGACGATGAGCAGTTCTTC. It encodes CASSLSIRGDDEQFF.

This clone appeared many times. The genes are TRBV7-2 and TRBJ2-1; the D gene is possibly TRBD2 (7 bases). This CDR3 contains 15 residues. Germline CDR1 and CDR2: SGHTA and FQGNSA. The V end was cut by 6 bases, the J end by 2 bases, with 14 bases between. The CDR3 protein is CASRGGGAPYNEQFF. CDR3 in DNA: TGTGCCAGCAGGGGAGGGGGTGCGCCCTACAATGAGCAGTTCTTC.

J is TRBJ2-7 and V is TRBV4-3; D may be TRBD2 (6 bases). V lost 4 bases, J lost 2 bases, and 15 bases lay in between. The CDR3 has 15 residues. Germline V gene data show CDR1 as LGHNA and CDR2 as YSLEER. CDR3: CASSRGTASAYEQYF. CDR3 coding DNA: TGCGCCAGCAGCCGGGGGACGGCTAGCGCCTACGAGCAGTACTTC.

This CDR3 reads CASSSFSYEQYF. CDR3 in DNA: TGTGCCAGCAGCAGTTTCTCCTACGAGCAGTACTTC. V usage is TRBV28 and J usage is TRBJ2-7; D remains unclear. This CDR3 comprises 12 residues. V dropped 6 bases and J dropped 0 bases, with 6 bases sitting between them. Germline loops: CDR1 MDHEN, CDR2 SYDVKM.

The gene calls are TRBV2 and TRBJ1-1; perhaps TRBD1 as D (5 bases). V was trimmed by 5 bases and J by 5 bases, leaving 12 bases between them. Per germline, CDR1 SNHLY and CDR2 FYNNEI. The CDR3 is 13 amino acids. Here the CDR3 reads CASSPGRGTEAFF. Written as DNA, the CDR3 is TGTGCCAGCAGTCCCGGACGGGGGACTGAAGCTTTCTTT.

V gene TRBV6-1 combines with J gene TRBJ2-1; perhaps D is TRBD1 or TRBD2 (5 bases each). V lost 4 bases to trimming and J lost 0 bases, with 13 bases between them. This CDR3 contains 16 residues. Germline CDR1 MNHNS, CDR2 SASEGT. CDR3 sequence reads: CASSGGRASSYNEQFF. DNA for the CDR3: TGTGCCAGCAGTGGGGGACGGGCGAGCTCCTACAATGAGCAGTTCTTC.

This chain links TRBV6-1 with TRBJ2-7; 9 bases align to TRBD2. This CDR3 is built from 14 residues. The V and J ends lost 2 bases and 9 bases, in that order; junction bases with no gene match: 8. Germline CDR1 and CDR2: MNHNS and SASEGT. Here the CDR3 reads CASSEPGLAGAQYF. The CDR3 bases are TGTGCCAGCAGTGAACCGGGACTAGCAGGCGCGCAGTACTTC.

This chain connects TRBV6-5 to TRBJ1-5; a weak D match, TRBD1 (6 bases). The germline CDR1 and CDR2 sequences are MNHEY and SVGAGI. The V end lost 4 bases, the J end lost 0 bases, and 13 bases lay between the germline ends. The CDR3 runs to 16 residues. CDR3 residues: CASSWGTSYSNQPQHF. For the CDR3, the DNA is TGTGCCAGCAGTTGGGGGACATCGTATAGCAATCAGCCCCAGCATTTT.

The V and J genes are TRBV7-2 and TRBJ1-5; D call uncertain. The CDR3 has 14 amino acids. From germline, CDR1 is SGHTA and CDR2 FQGNSA. Between the trimmed V and J ends, which lost 3 bases and 0 bases, there was a span of 6 bases. This CDR3 is CASSFRYSNQPQHF. The CDR3 nucleotides read TGTGCCAGCAGCTTCAGATATAGCAATCAGCCCCAGCATTTT. The whole variable domain, filled in from reference TRBV7-2 and TRBJ1-5, reads GAGVSQSPSNKVTEKGKDVELRCDPISGHTALYWYRQSLGQGLEFLIYFQGNSAPDKSGLPSDRFSAERTGGSVSTLTIQRTQQEDSAVYLCASSFRYSNQPQHFGDGTRLSIL.

This clone came up once. The chain recombines TRBV15 with TRBJ2-7, with 10 positions matching TRBD1. Unmatched junction bases numbered 1, after V lost 0 bases and J lost 2 bases. Germline V gene lookup returns CDR1 LNHNV and CDR2 YYDKDF (reference sequence). The CDR3 covers 15 residues. CDR3 in DNA: TGTGCCACCAGCAGAGAAGGGACAGGGGCCTACGAGCAGTACTTC. Residues: CATSREGTGAYEQYF.

The rearrangement uses TRBV30 and TRBJ2-5; D not resolved. Judging by the DNA end, TRBJ2-7 fits better; the J call may be wrong. This CDR3 contains 12 residues. From germline, CDR1 is GTSNPN and CDR2 SVGIG (reference sequence). CDR3 DNA: TGTGCCTGGAGTGTTGGGTTCTACGAGCAGTACTTC. Protein: CAWSVGFYEQYF.

This sequence joins TRBV2 and TRBJ1-4; a possible D gene is TRBD1 (6 bases). In germline, CDR1 is SNHLY, CDR2 FYNNEI. This CDR3 contains 13 residues. Trimming took 11 bases from V and 3 from J, leaving 13 bases between them. CDR3 DNA: TGTGCCGGATCAGGGGCCTCTAATGAAAAACTGTTTTTT. Translated, it gives CAGSGASNEKLFF.

The genes are TRBV5-1 and TRBJ2-1; the D gene is possibly TRBD1 (6 bases). The CDR3 is made up of 15 amino acids. Germline CDR1 is SGHRS and CDR2 is YFSETQ. The V and J ends lost 4 bases and 1 base respectively, with 12 bases between them. The CDR3 is CASSAETGSYNEQFF. CDR3 sequence (DNA): TGCGCCAGCAGCGCGGAAACAGGGTCCTACAATGAGCAGTTCTTC.